This TCR beta chain appears in the sequencing data of a study of CD4 T cells in relation to SARS-CoV-2 and coronaviruses. Overall study context: After approximately 10 days of antigen culture, PBMC TCR beta CDR3s were sequenced. Controls used an HIV-1 Nef peptide pool or no peptide. Study-level findings and limits: Crossreactivity was assessed only for spike protein, not other viral proteins.

This CDR3 contains 16 residues. J was trimmed by 5 bases and V by 5 bases; bases with no gene match: 11. Germline values: CDR1 KGHSH, CDR2 LQKENI. Unexposed donor CD4+ T cells date from about 2010-2018, before the COVID-19 pandemic. The cells were cultured for around ten days before CD4+ T cells were isolated. As cell numbers allowed, unexposed-donor CD4+ T cells faced SARS-CoV-2 S/N and four cold-coronavirus spikes. Repertoires were generated with immunoSEQ multiplex PCR, while TCRdb's copy carries only in-frame clones and drops some. The profile shows more than 25,000 clones, about three quarters of them singletons. This clone was recorded once. No antigen is known for it.

Sequencing used CD4+ T cells from PBMCs, cultured in vitro. This clonotype was sampled from a human donor in good health. V is TRBV18 and J is TRBJ2-2; TRBD1 agrees at 7 bases. CDR3 nucleotide sequence: TGTGCCAGCTCAATCGGGACAGAACCTGGAACCGGGGAGCTGTTTTTT. Translated: CASSIGTEPGTGELFF.